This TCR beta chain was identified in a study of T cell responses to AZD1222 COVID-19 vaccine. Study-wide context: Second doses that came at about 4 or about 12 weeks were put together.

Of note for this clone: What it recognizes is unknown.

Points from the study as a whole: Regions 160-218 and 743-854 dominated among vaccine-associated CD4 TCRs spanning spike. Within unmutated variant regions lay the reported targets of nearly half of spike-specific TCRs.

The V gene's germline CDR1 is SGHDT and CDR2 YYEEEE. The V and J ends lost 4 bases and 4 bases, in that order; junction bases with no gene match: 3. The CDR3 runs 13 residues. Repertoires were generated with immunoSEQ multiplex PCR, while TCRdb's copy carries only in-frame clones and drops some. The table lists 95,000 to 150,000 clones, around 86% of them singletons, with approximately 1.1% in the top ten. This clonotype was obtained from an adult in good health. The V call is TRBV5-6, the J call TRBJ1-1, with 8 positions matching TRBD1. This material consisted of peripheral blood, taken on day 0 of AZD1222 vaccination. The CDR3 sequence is CASSLDRATEAFF. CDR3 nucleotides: TGTGCCAGCAGCCTGGACAGGGCCACTGAAGCTTTCTTT.